The 24 T cell receptor beta chains below come from one sample, sequenced in a study of cytomegalovirus exposure and HLA in healthy donors. The primer mix had 60 Vbeta and 13 Jbeta primers. Sequencing was performed with immunoSEQ multiplex PCR; in TCRdb, only in-frame clones are kept and a portion is missing. The table records about 88,000 clones, around 89% of them present only once. The source material was PBMCs. The receptors here all came from a man aged 18-30 years in good health and CMV-seronegative.

V usage is TRBV4-3 and J usage is TRBJ1-6; 7 bases fit TRBD1. This CDR3 spans 18 amino acids. V lost 1 base and J lost 6; bases outside the gene matches: 12. CDR1 is LGHNA, CDR2 YSLEER, per germline. The CDR3 loop is CASSQVPPGTASNSPLHF. CDR3 DNA: TGCGCCAGCAGCCAAGTTCCCCCGGGGACAGCAAGTAATTCACCCCTCCACTTT.

The gene calls are TRBV5-8 and TRBJ2-7; 7 bases fit TRBD1. Germline CDR1 reads SGHTS; CDR2 reads YDEGEE. Trimming took 4 bases from V and 12 from J; bases not matched to a gene: 7. The CDR3 runs 11 residues. CDR3 residues: CASSRAGTVYF. The CDR3, as DNA: TGTGCCAGCAGCAGAGCCGGGACAGTGTACTTC.

The chain employs TRBV7-2 and TRBJ2-2; 7 bases are a match to TRBD1. J was trimmed by 5 bases and V by 1 base; bases with no gene match: 13. This CDR3 region has 18 residues. Germline values: CDR1 SGHTA, CDR2 FQGNSA. The CDR3 loop reads CASSLEKTGLRGTGELFF. The CDR3 DNA follows: TGTGCCAGCAGCTTAGAAAAGACAGGGCTTAGGGGAACCGGGGAGCTGTTTTTT.

V is TRBV29-1 and J is TRBJ1-4; D is undetermined. The CDR3 sequence is 14 residues long. The germline CDR1 and CDR2 sequences are SQVTM and ANQGSEA. Trimming pared 0 bases from V and 8 bases from J, leaving 13 bases between. This chain's CDR3 is CSVEDPGSGEKLFF. CDR3 nucleotide sequence: TGCAGCGTTGAAGATCCGGGGTCGGGGGAAAAACTGTTTTTT.

Comments on this clone: A junction boundary mismatches the germline segment, possibly from a read error. The rearrangement links TRBV7-9 to TRBJ2-1; D not resolved. Germline CDR1 reads SEHNR; CDR2 reads FQNEAQ (reference sequence). The CDR3 consists of 15 residues. The CDR3 loop is CASSLPTGENNGQFF. The CDR3 DNA reads TGTGCCAGCAGCTTACCCACCGGAGAAAACAATGGGCAGTTCTTC.

V and J are TRBV2 and TRBJ2-3, with 7 bases that match TRBD1. V shed 6 bases and J 4 bases; nucleotides not matched to a gene: 10. This CDR3 is built from 15 residues. Germline assignment: CDR1 SNHLY and CDR2 FYNNEI. Written as DNA, the CDR3 is TGTGCCAGCAGAGTACAGGGGTTGGTAGCAGATACGCAGTATTTT. This codes for CASRVQGLVADTQYF.

The chain recombines TRBV5-5 with TRBJ2-1, with TRBD2 matching 10 bases. The CDR3 runs 16 residues. The ends lost 4 bases at V and 0 bases at J; junction bases unmatched: 4. Germline lookup yields CDR1 SGHKS and CDR2 YYEKEE (reference sequence). In DNA form, the CDR3 reads TGTGCCAGCAGCCTCCTAGCGGGAGCCTCCTACAATGAGCAGTTCTTC. It codes for CASSLLAGASYNEQFF.

This chain uses TRBV18 with TRBJ1-2, with D tentatively TRBD1 (6 bases). The germline V gene has CDR1 KGHSH and CDR2 LQKENI. Trimming removed 8 bases at V and 3 bases at J, with 19 bases between. CDR3 length: 15 amino acids. CDR3 coding DNA: TGTGCCAGCCCGAGCGGGGGGCCAGCGGACTATGGCTACACCTTC. This encodes CASPSGGPADYGYTF.

The chain links TRBV5-6 to TRBJ2-3; 9 bases are shared with TRBD1. The CDR3 is 16 amino acids. Germline V lookup: CDR1 SGHDT, CDR2 YYEEEE. J lost 3 bases, V lost 2 bases, and 7 bases had no gene match. Written as DNA, the CDR3 is TGTGCCAGCAGCTTACAGGGGGCTGGACTTACAGATACGCAGTATTTT. It is translated as CASSLQGAGLTDTQYF.

This chain connects TRBV6-1 to TRBJ1-1; D ambiguous. The V gene's germline CDR1 is MNHNS and CDR2 SASEGT. This CDR3 is 11 amino acids long. The V end was cut by 2 bases, the J end by 8 bases, with 6 bases between. Here the CDR3 reads CASSETREAFF. DNA of the CDR3: TGTGCCAGCAGTGAAACGAGGGAAGCTTTCTTT.

The chain couples TRBV30 to TRBJ2-5; D possibly corresponds to TRBD1 (6 bases). The J call is doubtful: the DNA matches TRBJ2-7 better. CDR1 is GTSNPN, CDR2 SVGIG, per germline (reference sequence). The CDR3 is made up of 15 amino acids. The CDR3 region is CAWSRGTISSYEQYF. The CDR3 DNA is TGTGCCTGGAGTAGGGGGACAATTAGCTCCTACGAGCAGTACTTC.

The V gene is TRBV2, the J gene TRBJ2-2; 10 nucleotides line up with TRBD2. Germline V lookup: CDR1 SNHLY, CDR2 FYNNEI. This CDR3 is built from 17 residues. V lost 0 bases to trimming and J lost 3 bases; unmatched junction nucleotides: 4. CDR3 amino acids: CASSEARLAGDTGELFF. CDR3 nucleotide sequence: TGTGCCAGCAGTGAAGCGCGGCTAGCGGGGGACACCGGGGAGCTGTTTTTT. The whole variable domain, filled in from reference TRBV2 and TRBJ2-2, reads EPEVTQTPSHQVTQMGQEVILRCVPISNHLYFYWYRQILGQKVEFLVSFYNNEISEKSEIFDDQFSVERPDGSNFTLKIRSTKLEDSAMYFCASSEARLAGDTGELFFGEGSRLTVL.

This chain links TRBV28 with TRBJ1-4, with D unclear. The CDR3 sequence is 14 residues long. Germline loops: CDR1 MDHEN, CDR2 SYDVKM. Trimming stripped 6 bases from V and 4 bases from J, with 12 bases between. Here the CDR3 DNA reads TGTGCCAGCAGCCCCGGAGGGTTTAATGAAAAACTGTTTTTT. Its translation: CASSPGGFNEKLFF. Full variable domain (missing parts from reference TRBV28 and TRBJ1-4): DVKVTQSSRYLVKRTGEKVFLECVQDMDHENMFWYRQDPGLGLRLIYFSYDVKMKEKGDIPEGYSVSREKKERFSLILESASTNQTSMYLCASSPGGFNEKLFFGSGTQLSVL.

The gene calls are TRBV6-5 and TRBJ1-1; 8 bases align to TRBD1. CDR1 is MNHEY, CDR2 SVGAGI, per germline. Losses at the gene ends were 0 bases for V and 7 bases for J; bases not matched to a gene: 7. The CDR3 consists of 15 residues. In DNA form, the CDR3 reads TGTGCCAGCAGTTACTCGACGCGAGGACAGGGTGAAGCTTTCTTT. Amino acids: CASSYSTRGQGEAFF.

V gene TRBV28 combines with J gene TRBJ2-6, with a tentative D call TRBD1 (5 bases). The CDR3 has 16 residues. Trimming removed 11 bases from V and 1 base from J, with 18 bases in between. Germline CDR1 is MDHEN and CDR2 is SYDVKM. The CDR3 is CASYGRENSGANVLTF. The CDR3 coding sequence is TGTGCCTCCTATGGCAGGGAAAATTCTGGGGCCAACGTCCTGACTTTC.

This clone was found once. The chain carries TRBV5-5 and TRBJ2-1; 9 bases match TRBD1. Germline V lookup: CDR1 SGHKS, CDR2 YYEKEE (reference sequence). J was trimmed by 1 base and V by 0 bases; bases with no gene match: 8. The CDR3 consists of 18 residues. CDR3 amino acids: CASSLAPGTGRSYNEQFF. DNA of the CDR3: TGTGCCAGCAGCTTGGCCCCCGGGACAGGGAGGTCCTACAATGAGCAGTTCTTC.

The chain is built from TRBV9 and TRBJ2-2; weak D call: TRBD2 (6 bases). Trimming removed 2 bases from V and 6 bases from J, with 11 bases in between. The germline V gene encodes CDR1 SGDLS and CDR2 YYNGEE. This CDR3 region has 14 residues. In DNA form, the CDR3 reads TGTGCCAGCAGCGTCCTTCGGGAGTCCGGGGAGCTGTTTTTT. Translation gives CASSVLRESGELFF.

The CDR3 DNA reads TGTGCCAGCAAACCCGACAGCTTTTATAATGAAAAACTGTTTTTT. Protein: CASKPDSFYNEKLFF. The chain combines TRBV6-1 with TRBJ1-4; D might be TRBD1 (5 bases). This CDR3 is 15 amino acids long. With 7 bases removed from V and 4 bases from J, the gap between germline ends came to 16 bases. Per the germline V gene, CDR1 is MNHNS and CDR2 is SASEGT.

The gene calls are TRBV7-9 and TRBJ2-7; a weak D match, TRBD2 (6 bases). V lost 3 bases and J 0 bases, leaving 18 bases between the germline ends. The CDR3 consists of 17 residues. Germline lookup yields CDR1 SEHNR and CDR2 FQNEAQ (reference sequence). CDR3 residues: CASSFGLGSGVSYEQYF. CDR3 nucleotides: TGTGCCAGCAGCTTCGGTTTAGGTAGCGGAGTCTCCTACGAGCAGTACTTC.

The chain has TRBV7-2 and TRBJ2-2, with TRBD1 as a possible D gene (6 bases). Germline CDR1 and CDR2: SGHTA and FQGNSA. Trimming removed 5 bases at V and 1 base at J, with 8 bases between. This CDR3 has 14 amino acids. CDR3: CASSATGNTGELFF. CDR3 nucleotide sequence: TGTGCCAGCAGCGCGACAGGGAACACCGGGGAGCTGTTTTTT.

The J gene is TRBJ2-1, the V gene TRBV11-2, with 7 bases that match TRBD1. Germline CDR1 SGHAT, CDR2 FQNNGV. After removal of 3 bases from V and 3 bases from J, the junction contained 2 bases not matched to a gene. This CDR3 has 14 residues. This CDR3 reads CASSLAGGYNEQFF. The CDR3 DNA sequence: TGTGCCAGCAGCTTGGCAGGGGGCTACAATGAGCAGTTCTTC.

V usage is TRBV5-1 and J usage is TRBJ2-7, with a tentative D call TRBD2 (6 bases). This CDR3 is built from 15 residues. V was cut by 2 bases and J by 1 base, with 13 bases left in between. Per the germline V gene, CDR1 is SGHRS and CDR2 is YFSETQ. The CDR3, as DNA: TGCGCCAGCAGCTTCGGCGGGAACCCTTCCTACGAGCAGTACTTC. Translated: CASSFGGNPSYEQYF.

V gene TRBV4-2 combines with J gene TRBJ2-1; 8 nucleotides align to TRBD2. This CDR3 is built from 17 residues. V dropped 3 bases and J dropped 0; count of bases not matched to a gene: 7. CDR1 and CDR2 (germline): LGHNA, YNFKEQ. CDR3 DNA sequence: TGTGCCAGCAGCCAGAGCGGGAGTAGTGCCTCCTACAATGAGCAGTTCTTC. It encodes CASSQSGSSASYNEQFF.

V gene TRBV7-9 combines with J gene TRBJ1-3, with unresolved D. The CDR3 runs to 14 residues. Between the trimmed V and J ends, which lost 2 bases and 4 bases, there was a span of 9 bases. Germline loops: CDR1 SEHNR, CDR2 FQNEAQ (reference sequence). DNA of the CDR3: TGTGCCAGCAGCTTAAGCCCTTTGGGAAACACCATATATTTT. This codes for CASSLSPLGNTIYF.